This T cell receptor beta chain stems from a study of T cells after yellow fever vaccination. Across the whole study: Low-cell-number fractions underwent preparation using SMART-Seq v4 Ultra Low Input. Study observations and caveats: Repertoires obtained by FACS sorting could include abundant clonotypes that entered as contaminants from the bulk population. Weaker in magnitude, the secondary response showed a faster peak on day 5 versus 15. Reappearance after the booster was seen for most primary-vaccination clones, at 95% to 97% CD4 and roughly 90% CD8.

TCRdb ran MiXCR on the 5' RACE reads and lists one entry per CDR3 protein. The data hold under 300,000 distinct CDR3 sequences, with around 6.7% observed a single time. As concerns this clonotype: Antigen: not known. Given a much more abundant clone one base away, this may be a read error.

The source of this sequence is a man aged 25-45 years who received the YFV17D yellow fever vaccine. The sample in question was CD4+ T cells sorted from PBMCs, obtained on the day of the yellow fever booster vaccination.

CDR3 DNA: TGTGCCAGCACTGCCTCCGGGGTCCGGCGGTACTTC. It yields the protein CASTASGVRRYF. The chain links TRBV25-1 to TRBJ2-7; D perhaps matches TRBD2 (5 bases). V lost 7 bases, J lost 12 bases, and 19 bases lay in between. Germline V gene sequence: CDR1 MGHDK, CDR2 SYGVNS. The CDR3 consists of 12 residues.